This T cell receptor beta chain originates from a study of regulatory T cells in long-lasting Graves disease. General study points: Newly diagnosed disease favored TRBV20-1 and TRBJ2-1 over persistent disease.

This sample's time point: newly diagnosed GD, antithyroid drugs for less than 3 months. PBMCs provided the RNA from which the TCR library was made. Both iRepertoire HTBI primers and Arm-PCR of CDR3 regions were used to build the TCR beta libraries. Using its own MiXCR run on the multiplex PCR reads, TCRdb lists one record per CDR3 protein. The table shows fewer than 400,000 distinct CDR3 sequences, with over 15% occurring only once. CDR1 is LGHDT, CDR2 YNNKEL, per germline (reference sequence). V lost 4 bases, J lost 7 bases, and 17 bases lay in between. CDR3 length: 16 amino acids. This clonotype was detected many times. The antigen is undetermined.

The sequence was collected from a female donor with Graves disease. The specimen was peripheral blood mononuclear cells (PBMCs), collected at new diagnosis, from a patient treated with antithyroid drugs. This chain uses TRBV3-1 with TRBJ1-6; D unclear. The CDR3 DNA reads TGTGCCAGCAGCCCTGATGTGCGGAGAATGAATTCACCCCTCCACTTT. Its translation is CASSPDVRRMNSPLHF.